This T cell receptor beta chain derives from a study of breast tumors, draining lymph nodes, adjacent tissues. Each CDR3 protein is one row after TCRdb ran MiXCR on the multiplex PCR reads. The profile covers 150,000 to 250,000 distinct CDR3 sequences, with over 25% appearing a single time and around 4.5% taken by the ten largest. The lymph nodes were axillary draining lymph nodes from breast cancer patients. Turning to this clonotype: Mismatch with germline at one junction end may stem from a read error.

Per the germline V gene, CDR1 is SGHNT and CDR2 is YYREEE (reference sequence). CDR3 length: 16 residues. The receptor's source is a female donor with breast cancer. Some clones in this sample may be carry-over from other donors' samples. This chain joins TRBV5-4 and TRBJ2-2; D may be TRBD1 or TRBD2 (5 bases each). The sample was axillary lymph node tissue. CDR3 amino acids: CASSLVTALYTGEPFF. The CDR3 nucleotides read TGTGCCAGCAGCTTGGTGACAGCATTATACACCGGGGAGCCGTTTTTT.